A selection of T cell receptor beta chains follows, all from one sample in a study of T and B cells in COVID-19 patients. TCRdb itself ran the multiplex PCR reads through MiXCR, one entry per CDR3 protein. The sample consists of roughly 9,600 distinct CDR3 sequences, about two fifths of them appearing once. Sequencing was carried out using blood. Source of these receptors: a human donor with active COVID-19. The CDR3 runs from the conserved cysteine through the conserved F or W.

V gene: TRBV6-5
J gene: TRBJ1-6
CDR3 protein: CASSYSTQVAGSPLHF

V gene: TRBV5-1
J gene: TRBJ1-6
CDR3 protein: CASSPGTTNSPLHF

V gene: TRBV27
J gene: TRBJ2-7
CDR3 protein: CASGRELYEQYF

V gene: TRBV6-5
J gene: TRBJ2-1
CDR3 protein: CASTKGGRRSYNEQFF

V gene: TRBV19
J gene: TRBJ2-1
CDR3 protein: CASSGTYNEQFF

V gene: TRBV30
J gene: TRBJ1-2
CDR3 protein: CAWSVARGYGYTF

V gene: TRBV6-6
J gene: TRBJ2-3
CDR3 protein: CASRPWGGRAAPYTDTQYF

V gene: TRBV12-3/TRBV12-4
J gene: TRBJ1-4
CDR3 protein: CASSLGEEEKLFF

V gene: TRBV12-3/TRBV12-4
J gene: TRBJ2-1
CDR3 protein: CASINFGDSNEQFF

V gene: TRBV6-2/TRBV6-3
J gene: TRBJ2-6
CDR3 protein: CASSPNRGTGANVLTF

V gene: TRBV30
J gene: TRBJ2-3
CDR3 protein: CAFRDRGQSDTQYF

V gene: TRBV12-3/TRBV12-4
J gene: TRBJ1-6
CDR3 protein: CASRPGTENSPLHF

V gene: TRBV11-2
J gene: TRBJ2-2
CDR3 protein: CASSFSPSGVTGELFF

V gene: TRBV6-6
J gene: TRBJ2-7
CDR3 protein: CASSRGGSLTSEQYF

V gene: TRBV24-1
J gene: TRBJ1-4
CDR3 protein: CATSEAGGDEKLFF

V gene: TRBV10-3
J gene: TRBJ1-5
CDR3 protein: CASGVGESNQPQHF

V gene: TRBV5-4
J gene: TRBJ1-2
CDR3 protein: CASSLGQNYGYTF

V gene: TRBV12-3/TRBV12-4
J gene: TRBJ2-3
CDR3 protein: CASSIGTGGRNTDTQYF

V gene: TRBV7-2
J gene: TRBJ2-3
CDR3 protein: CASSSAGDDTQYF

V gene: TRBV30
J gene: TRBJ1-1
CDR3 protein: CAWSALGSTGSTEAFF

V gene: TRBV19
J gene: TRBJ1-2
CDR3 protein: CASSILTGGEDGYTF

V gene: TRBV20-1
J gene: TRBJ2-5
CDR3 protein: CSASKETQYF

V gene: TRBV5-6
J gene: TRBJ2-7
CDR3 protein: CASSLVAREYRLVYEQYF

V gene: TRBV6-2/TRBV6-3
J gene: TRBJ2-3
CDR3 protein: CASSYGGGASTDTQYF

V gene: TRBV5-1
J gene: TRBJ2-1
CDR3 protein: CASLKGTGGNEQFF

V gene: TRBV11-3
J gene: TRBJ1-2
CDR3 protein: CASSLGVSLNYGYTF

V gene: TRBV5-6
J gene: TRBJ1-2
CDR3 protein: CASSFPDTRRANYGYTF

V gene: TRBV19
J gene: TRBJ2-5
CDR3 protein: CASSTRTGRQETQYF

V gene: TRBV19
J gene: TRBJ1-2
CDR3 protein: CASSTTAGANYGYTF

V gene: TRBV5-5
J gene: TRBJ2-1
CDR3 protein: CASSLLTSEQFF

V gene: TRBV19
J gene: TRBJ2-1
CDR3 protein: CASSIDLASGTYNEQFF

V gene: TRBV5-6
J gene: TRBJ2-2
CDR3 protein: CASTPGQGDTGELSF

V gene: TRBV27
J gene: TRBJ1-1
CDR3 protein: CASRSGTENTEAFF

V gene: TRBV27
J gene: TRBJ2-7
CDR3 protein: CASSFMYPHSYEQYF

V gene: TRBV27
J gene: TRBJ2-2
CDR3 protein: CASTPSAGGDTGELFF

V gene: TRBV15
J gene: TRBJ1-2
CDR3 protein: CATSREGARVDYGYTF

V gene: TRBV18
J gene: TRBJ2-4
CDR3 protein: CASSPFREMINIQYF

V gene: TRBV12-3/TRBV12-4
J gene: TRBJ1-1
CDR3 protein: CASSALIGTGGRVTEAFF

V gene: TRBV30
J gene: TRBJ2-3
CDR3 protein: CAWSGTGGIDTQYF

V gene: TRBV6-1
J gene: TRBJ1-1
CDR3 protein: CASSETTTGETEAFF

V gene: TRBV5-4
J gene: TRBJ2-7
CDR3 protein: CASSLTTSRVEQYF

V gene: TRBV11-3
J gene: TRBJ2-3
CDR3 protein: CASSLEEDTQYF

V gene: TRBV30
J gene: TRBJ2-1
CDR3 protein: CAWRQPSSSYNEQFF

V gene: TRBV13
J gene: TRBJ2-5
CDR3 protein: CASSRLTSGRSQETQYF

V gene: TRBV11-1
J gene: TRBJ2-3
CDR3 protein: CASSLRLASTDTQYF

V gene: TRBV6-5
J gene: TRBJ1-6
CDR3 protein: CASSPLGQNDNSPLHF

V gene: TRBV6-2/TRBV6-3
J gene: TRBJ2-2
CDR3 protein: CASTRRGTLGELFF

V gene: TRBV30
J gene: TRBJ1-2
CDR3 protein: CAWRWQGNGYTF

V gene: TRBV6-1
J gene: TRBJ2-5
CDR3 protein: CASRLAEETQYF

V gene: TRBV12-3/TRBV12-4
J gene: TRBJ2-2
CDR3 protein: CASIPGQGATGELFF

V gene: TRBV5-4
J gene: TRBJ2-6
CDR3 protein: CASSHGQGAGGNVLTF

V gene: TRBV29-1
J gene: TRBJ2-1
CDR3 protein: CSAADTYSFSSYNEQFF

V gene: TRBV5-4
J gene: TRBJ1-5
CDR3 protein: CASSSTGNSNQPQHF